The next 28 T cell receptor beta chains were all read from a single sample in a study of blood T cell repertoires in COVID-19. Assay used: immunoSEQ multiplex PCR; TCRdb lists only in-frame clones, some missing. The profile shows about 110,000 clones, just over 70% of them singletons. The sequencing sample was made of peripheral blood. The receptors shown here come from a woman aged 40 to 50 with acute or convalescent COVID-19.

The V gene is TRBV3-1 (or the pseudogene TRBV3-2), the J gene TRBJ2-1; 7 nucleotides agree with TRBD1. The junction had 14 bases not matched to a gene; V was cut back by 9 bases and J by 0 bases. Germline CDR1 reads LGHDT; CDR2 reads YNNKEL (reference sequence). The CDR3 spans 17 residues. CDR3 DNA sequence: TGTGCCAGTTCCCGCATGGGGCAGGGGGACTCCTACAATGAGCAGTTCTTC. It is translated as CASSRMGQGDSYNEQFF.

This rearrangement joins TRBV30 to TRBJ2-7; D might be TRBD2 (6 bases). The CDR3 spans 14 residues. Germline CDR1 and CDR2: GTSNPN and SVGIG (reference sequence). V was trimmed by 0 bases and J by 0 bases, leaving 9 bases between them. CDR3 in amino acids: CAWSVYSGSYEQYF. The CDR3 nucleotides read TGTGCCTGGAGTGTTTATAGCGGCTCCTACGAGCAGTACTTC.

In DNA, the CDR3 is TGTGCCAGCAGCCAAGATCGACCAGGGGGCGGGGAGACCCAGTACTTC. Translation: CASSQDRPGGGETQYF. The genes are TRBV3-1 (or the pseudogene TRBV3-2) and TRBJ2-5; 8 bases agree with TRBD1. From germline, CDR1 is LGHDT and CDR2 YNNKEL (reference sequence). V lost 0 bases to trimming and J lost 5 bases; unmatched junction nucleotides: 8. The CDR3 contains 16 residues.

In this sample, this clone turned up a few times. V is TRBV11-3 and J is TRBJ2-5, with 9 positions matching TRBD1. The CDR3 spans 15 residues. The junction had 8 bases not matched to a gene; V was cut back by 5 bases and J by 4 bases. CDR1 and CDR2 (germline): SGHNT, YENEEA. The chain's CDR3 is CASSPGTGSRETQYF. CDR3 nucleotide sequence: TGTGCCAGCAGCCCAGGGACAGGGAGTAGAGAGACCCAGTACTTC.

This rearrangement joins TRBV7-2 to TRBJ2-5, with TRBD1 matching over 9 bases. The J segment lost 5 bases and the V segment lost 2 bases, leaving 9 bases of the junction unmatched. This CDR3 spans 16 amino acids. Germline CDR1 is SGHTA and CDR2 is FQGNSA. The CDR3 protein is CASSLYGGQGLETQYF. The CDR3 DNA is TGTGCCAGCAGCTTATATGGTGGACAGGGGTTGGAGACCCAGTACTTC.

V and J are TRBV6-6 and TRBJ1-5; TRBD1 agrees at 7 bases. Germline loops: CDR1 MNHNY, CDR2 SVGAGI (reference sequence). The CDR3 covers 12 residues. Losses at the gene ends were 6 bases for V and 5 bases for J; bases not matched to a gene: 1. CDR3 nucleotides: TGTGCCAGCAGCAGGGGGGATCAGCCCCAGCATTTT. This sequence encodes CASSRGDQPQHF.

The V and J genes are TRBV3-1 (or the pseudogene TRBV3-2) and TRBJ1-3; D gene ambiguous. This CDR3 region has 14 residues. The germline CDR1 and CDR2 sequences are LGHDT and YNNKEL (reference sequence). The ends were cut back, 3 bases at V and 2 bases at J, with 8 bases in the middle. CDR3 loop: CASSQGGTGNTIYF. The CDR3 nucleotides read TGTGCCAGCAGCCAGGGAGGGACTGGAAACACCATATATTTT.

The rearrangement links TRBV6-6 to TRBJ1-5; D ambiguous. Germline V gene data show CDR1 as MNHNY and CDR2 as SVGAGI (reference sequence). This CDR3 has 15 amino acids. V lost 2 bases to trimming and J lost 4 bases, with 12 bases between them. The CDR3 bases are TGTGCCAGCAGTTACGAGGGTCTTGATAATCAGCCCCAGCATTTT. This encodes CASSYEGLDNQPQHF.

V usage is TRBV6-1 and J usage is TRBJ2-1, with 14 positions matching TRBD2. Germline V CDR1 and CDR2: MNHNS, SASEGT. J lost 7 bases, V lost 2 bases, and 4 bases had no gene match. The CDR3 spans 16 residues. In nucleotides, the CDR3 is TGTGCCAGCAGTGAAAGACTAGCGGGGGGGCGAAATGAGCAGTTCTTC. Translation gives CASSERLAGGRNEQFF.

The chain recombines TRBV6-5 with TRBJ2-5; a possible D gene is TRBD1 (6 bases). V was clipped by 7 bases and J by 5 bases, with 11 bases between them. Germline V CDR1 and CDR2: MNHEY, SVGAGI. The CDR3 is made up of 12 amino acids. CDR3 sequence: CASTSGVETQYF. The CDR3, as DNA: TGTGCCAGCACCTCAGGGGTGGAGACCCAGTACTTC.

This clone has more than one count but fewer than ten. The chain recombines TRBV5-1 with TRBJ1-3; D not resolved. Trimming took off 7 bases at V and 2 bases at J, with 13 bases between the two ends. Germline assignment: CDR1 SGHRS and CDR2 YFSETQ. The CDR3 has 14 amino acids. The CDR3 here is CASSEHTAGNTIYF. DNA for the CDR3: TGCGCCAGCTCTGAGCATACCGCTGGAAACACCATATATTTT.

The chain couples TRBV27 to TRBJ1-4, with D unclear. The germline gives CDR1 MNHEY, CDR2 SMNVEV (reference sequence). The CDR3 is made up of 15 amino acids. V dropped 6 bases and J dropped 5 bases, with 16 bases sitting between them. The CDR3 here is CASRSQPSRNEKLFF. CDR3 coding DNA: TGTGCCAGCAGAAGCCAACCTTCGCGAAATGAAAAACTGTTTTTT.

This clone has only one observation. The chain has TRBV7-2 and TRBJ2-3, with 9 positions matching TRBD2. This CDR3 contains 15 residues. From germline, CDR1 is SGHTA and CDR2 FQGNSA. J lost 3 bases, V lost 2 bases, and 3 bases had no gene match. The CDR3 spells CASSLLAGITDTQYF. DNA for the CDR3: TGTGCCAGCAGCTTACTAGCGGGGATAACAGATACGCAGTATTTT.

Here the CDR3 DNA reads TGTGCCAGTAAAAAGCGGGGGGGTGTGGATACGCAGTATTTT. It yields the protein CASKKRGGVDTQYF. The J gene is TRBJ2-3, the V gene TRBV19, with 10 bases fitting TRBD2. Unmatched junction bases numbered 7, after V lost 7 bases and J lost 6 bases. The CDR3 is made up of 14 amino acids. Germline loops: CDR1 LNHDA, CDR2 SQIVND (reference sequence).

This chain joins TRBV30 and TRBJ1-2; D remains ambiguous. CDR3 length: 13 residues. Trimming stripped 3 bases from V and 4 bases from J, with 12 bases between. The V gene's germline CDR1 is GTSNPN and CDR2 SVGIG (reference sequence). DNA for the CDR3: TGTGCCTGGAGCAAACAGACCTCCTATGGCTACACCTTC. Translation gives CAWSKQTSYGYTF.

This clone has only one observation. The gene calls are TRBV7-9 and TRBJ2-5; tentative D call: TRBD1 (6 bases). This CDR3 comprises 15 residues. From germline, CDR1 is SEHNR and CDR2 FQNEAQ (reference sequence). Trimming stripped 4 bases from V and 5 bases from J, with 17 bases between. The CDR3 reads CASSYLLGALETQYF. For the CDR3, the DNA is TGTGCCAGCAGCTATCTGCTGGGGGCCTTGGAGACCCAGTACTTC.

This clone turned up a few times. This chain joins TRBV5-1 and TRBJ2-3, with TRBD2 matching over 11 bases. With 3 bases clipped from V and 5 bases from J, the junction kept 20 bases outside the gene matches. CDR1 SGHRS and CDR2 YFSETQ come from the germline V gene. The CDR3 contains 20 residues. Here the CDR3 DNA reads TGCGCCAGCAGCTCCATCCCCCCGGTACTAGCGGGGGCGGGAGGAGATACGCAGTATTTT. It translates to CASSSIPPVLAGAGGDTQYF.

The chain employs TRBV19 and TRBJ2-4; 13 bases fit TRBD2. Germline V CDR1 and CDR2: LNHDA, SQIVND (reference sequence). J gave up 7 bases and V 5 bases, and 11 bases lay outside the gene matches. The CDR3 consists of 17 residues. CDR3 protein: CASSSFVGTSGDNIQYF. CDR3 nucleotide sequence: TGTGCCAGTAGTTCCTTTGTCGGGACTAGCGGGGACAACATTCAGTACTTC.

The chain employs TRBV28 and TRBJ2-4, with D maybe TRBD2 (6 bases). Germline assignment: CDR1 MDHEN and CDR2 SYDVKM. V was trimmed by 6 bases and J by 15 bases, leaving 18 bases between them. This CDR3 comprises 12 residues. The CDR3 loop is CASSDTGGRSYF. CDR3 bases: TGTGCCAGCAGCGATACCGGGGGTCGTTCGTACTTC.

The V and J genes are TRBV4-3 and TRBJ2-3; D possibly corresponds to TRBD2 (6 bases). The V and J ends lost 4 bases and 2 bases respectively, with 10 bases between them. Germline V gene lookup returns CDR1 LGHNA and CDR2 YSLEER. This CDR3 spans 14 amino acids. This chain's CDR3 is CASSLGTVTDTQYF. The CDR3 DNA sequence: TGCGCCAGCAGCCTAGGGACTGTCACAGATACGCAGTATTTT.

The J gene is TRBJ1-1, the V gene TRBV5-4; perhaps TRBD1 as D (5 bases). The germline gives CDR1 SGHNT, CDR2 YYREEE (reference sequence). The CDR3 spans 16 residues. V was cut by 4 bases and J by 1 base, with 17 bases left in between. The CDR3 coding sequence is TGTGCCAGCAGCCCCCCTGGGGGGAAGGCGAACACTGAAGCTTTCTTT. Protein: CASSPPGGKANTEAFF.

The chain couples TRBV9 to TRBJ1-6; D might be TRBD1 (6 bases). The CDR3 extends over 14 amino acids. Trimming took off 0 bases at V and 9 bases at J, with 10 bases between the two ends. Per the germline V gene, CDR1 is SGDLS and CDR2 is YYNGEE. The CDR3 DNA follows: TGTGCCAGCAGCGTAGGGACAGAGGTTTCACCCCTCCACTTT. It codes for CASSVGTEVSPLHF.

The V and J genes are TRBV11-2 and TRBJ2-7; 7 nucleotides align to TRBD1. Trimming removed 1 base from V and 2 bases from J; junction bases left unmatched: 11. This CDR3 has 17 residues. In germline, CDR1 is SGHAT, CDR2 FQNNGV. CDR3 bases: TGTGCCAGCAGCTTAGTTCCGGGACAGCCCATAACCTACGAGCAGTACTTC. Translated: CASSLVPGQPITYEQYF.

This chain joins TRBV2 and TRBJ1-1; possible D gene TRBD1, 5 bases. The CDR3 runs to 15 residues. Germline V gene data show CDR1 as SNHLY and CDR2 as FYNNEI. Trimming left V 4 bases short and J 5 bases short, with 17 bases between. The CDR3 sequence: CASSAFGGGFTEAFF. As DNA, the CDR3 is TGTGCCAGCAGTGCGTTTGGGGGGGGATTTACTGAAGCTTTCTTT.

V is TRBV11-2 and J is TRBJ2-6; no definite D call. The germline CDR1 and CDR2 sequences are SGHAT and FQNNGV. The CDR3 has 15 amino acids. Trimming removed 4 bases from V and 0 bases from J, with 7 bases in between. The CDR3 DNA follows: TGTGCCAGCAGCTATCCAGGCTCTGGGGCCAACGTCCTGACTTTC. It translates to CASSYPGSGANVLTF.

The CDR3 loop is CASSPQVAGGSGNTIYF. The DNA for the CDR3 is TGTGCCAGCAGCCCCCAAGTTGCAGGAGGATCTGGAAACACCATATATTTT. The chain uses TRBV4-2 and TRBJ1-3; D is undetermined. Germline CDR1 and CDR2: LGHNA and YNFKEQ. V lost 4 bases to trimming and J lost 1 base, with 17 bases between them. The CDR3 has 17 amino acids.

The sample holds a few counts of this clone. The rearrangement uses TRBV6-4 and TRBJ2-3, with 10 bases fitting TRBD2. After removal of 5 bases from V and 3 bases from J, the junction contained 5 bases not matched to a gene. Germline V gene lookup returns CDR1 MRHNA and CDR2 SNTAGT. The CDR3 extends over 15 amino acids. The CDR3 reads CASSPSGGTTDTQYF. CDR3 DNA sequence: TGTGCCAGCAGTCCTAGCGGGGGAACGACAGATACGCAGTATTTT.

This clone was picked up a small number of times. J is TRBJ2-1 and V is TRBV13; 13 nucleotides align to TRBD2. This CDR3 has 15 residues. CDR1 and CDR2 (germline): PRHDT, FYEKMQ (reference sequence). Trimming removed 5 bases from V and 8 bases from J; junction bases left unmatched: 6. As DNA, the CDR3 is TGTGCCAGCAGCCATCGGACTAGCGGGAGACATGAGCAGTTCTTC. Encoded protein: CASSHRTSGRHEQFF.